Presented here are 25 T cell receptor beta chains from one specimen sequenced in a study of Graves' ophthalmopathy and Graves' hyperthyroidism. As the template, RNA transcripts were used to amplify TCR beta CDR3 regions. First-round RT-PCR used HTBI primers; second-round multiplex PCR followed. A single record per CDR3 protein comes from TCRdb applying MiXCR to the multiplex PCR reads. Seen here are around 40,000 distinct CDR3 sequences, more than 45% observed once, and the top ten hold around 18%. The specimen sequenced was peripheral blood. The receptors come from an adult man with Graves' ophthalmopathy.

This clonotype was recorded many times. The CDR3 nucleotides read TGTGCCAGCAGCTCGCCATACACTACAGGGATGGGGTACGAGCAGTACGTC. Translation: CASSSPYTTGMGYEQYV. The chain links TRBV11-2 to TRBJ2-7, with D tentatively TRBD1 (6 bases). This CDR3 region has 17 residues. Trimming stripped 4 bases from V and 4 bases from J, with 23 bases between. Germline V lookup: CDR1 SGHAT, CDR2 FQNNGV.

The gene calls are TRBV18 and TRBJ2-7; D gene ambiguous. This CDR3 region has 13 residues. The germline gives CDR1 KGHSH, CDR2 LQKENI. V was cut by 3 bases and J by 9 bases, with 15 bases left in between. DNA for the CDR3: TGTGCCAGCTCACCTCCCTGGGAATCTGCGCAGTACTTC. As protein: CASSPPWESAQYF.

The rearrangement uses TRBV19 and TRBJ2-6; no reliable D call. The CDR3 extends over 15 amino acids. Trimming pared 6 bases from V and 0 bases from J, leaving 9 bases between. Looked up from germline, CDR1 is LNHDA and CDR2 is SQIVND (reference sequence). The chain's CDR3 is CASSQVLSGANVLTF. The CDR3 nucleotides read TGTGCCAGTAGCCAAGTCCTCTCTGGGGCCAACGTCCTGACTTTC.

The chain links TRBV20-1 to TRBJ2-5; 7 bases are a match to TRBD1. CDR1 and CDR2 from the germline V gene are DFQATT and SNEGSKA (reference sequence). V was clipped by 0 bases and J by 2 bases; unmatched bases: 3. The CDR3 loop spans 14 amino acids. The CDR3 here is CSARDGTEQETQYF. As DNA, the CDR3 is TGCAGTGCTAGAGATGGGACAGAACAAGAGACCCAGTACTTC.

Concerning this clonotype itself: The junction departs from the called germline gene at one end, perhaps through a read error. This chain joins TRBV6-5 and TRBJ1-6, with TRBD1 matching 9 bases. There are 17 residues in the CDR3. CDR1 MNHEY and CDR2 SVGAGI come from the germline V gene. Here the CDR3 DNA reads TGTGCCAGCAGCTACTCGTTGTCAGGATCCAAGACAGGGGGCCTCCACTTT. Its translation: CASSYSLSGSKTGGLHF.

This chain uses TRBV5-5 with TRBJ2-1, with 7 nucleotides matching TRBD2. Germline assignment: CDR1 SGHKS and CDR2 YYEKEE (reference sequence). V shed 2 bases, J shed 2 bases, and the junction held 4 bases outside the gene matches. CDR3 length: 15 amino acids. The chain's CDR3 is CASSLLRETYNEQFF. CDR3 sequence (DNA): TGTGCCAGCAGCTTATTGCGGGAGACCTACAATGAGCAGTTCTTC. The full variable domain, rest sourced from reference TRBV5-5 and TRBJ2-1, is DAGVTQSPTHLIKTRGQQVTLRCSPISGHKSVSWYQQVLGQGPQFIFQYYEKEERGRGNFPDRFSARQFPNYSSELNVNALLLGDSALYLCASSLLRETYNEQFFGPGTRLTVL.

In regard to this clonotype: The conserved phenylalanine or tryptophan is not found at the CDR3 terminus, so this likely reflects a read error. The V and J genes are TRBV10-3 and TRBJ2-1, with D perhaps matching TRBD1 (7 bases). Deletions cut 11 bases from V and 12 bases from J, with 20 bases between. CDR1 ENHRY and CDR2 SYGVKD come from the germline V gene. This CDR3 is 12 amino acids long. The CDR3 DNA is TGTGCCTTCAAGGAGGGGGCGGGTGGGCAGTTCCTC. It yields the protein CAFKEGAGGQFL.

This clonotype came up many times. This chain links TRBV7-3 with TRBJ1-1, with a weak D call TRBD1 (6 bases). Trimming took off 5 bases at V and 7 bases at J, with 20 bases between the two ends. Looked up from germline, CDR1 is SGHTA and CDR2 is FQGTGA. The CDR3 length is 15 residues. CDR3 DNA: TGTGCCAGCAGCCTAGGGGGGGACCGGGACGGTGAAGCTTTCTTT. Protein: CASSLGGDRDGEAFF.

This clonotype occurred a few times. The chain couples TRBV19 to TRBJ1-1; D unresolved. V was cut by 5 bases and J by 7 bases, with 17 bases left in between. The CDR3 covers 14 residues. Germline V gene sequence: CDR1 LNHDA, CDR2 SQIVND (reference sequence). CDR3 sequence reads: CASSPKGRENEAFF. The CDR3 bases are TGTGCCAGTAGTCCAAAAGGGAGGGAAAATGAAGCTTTCTTT.

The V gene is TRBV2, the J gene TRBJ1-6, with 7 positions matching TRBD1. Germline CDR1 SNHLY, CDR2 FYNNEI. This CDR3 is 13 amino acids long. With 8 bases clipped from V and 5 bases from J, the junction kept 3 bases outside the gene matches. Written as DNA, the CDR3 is TGTGCCAGCCACAGGGGTAATAATTCACCCCTCCACTTT. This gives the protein CASHRGNNSPLHF.

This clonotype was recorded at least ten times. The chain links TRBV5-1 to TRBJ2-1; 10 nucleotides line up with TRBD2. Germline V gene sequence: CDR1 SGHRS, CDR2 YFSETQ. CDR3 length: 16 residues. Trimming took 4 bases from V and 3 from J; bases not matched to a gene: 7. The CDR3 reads CASSRTLAGGYNEQFF. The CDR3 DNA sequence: TGCGCCAGCAGCAGAACATTAGCGGGAGGCTACAATGAGCAGTTCTTC.

The CDR3 DNA reads as TGTGCCACCAGCAGAGTCGGCGGATTAACATTGTGGGGACAGGGGGCGAACGAGCAGTACTTC. The encoded protein is CATSRVGGLTLWGQGANEQYF. The rearrangement uses TRBV15 and TRBJ2-7; 12 bases align to TRBD1. V lost 1 base to trimming and J lost 5 bases; unmatched junction nucleotides: 21. Germline lookup yields CDR1 LNHNV and CDR2 YYDKDF (reference sequence). This CDR3 comprises 21 residues.

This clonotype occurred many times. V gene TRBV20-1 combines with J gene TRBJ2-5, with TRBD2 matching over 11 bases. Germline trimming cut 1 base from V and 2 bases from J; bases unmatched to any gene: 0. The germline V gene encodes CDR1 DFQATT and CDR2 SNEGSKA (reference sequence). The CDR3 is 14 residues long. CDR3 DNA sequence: TGCAGTGCTAGAGCTAGCGGGGGGCAAGAGACCCAGTACTTC. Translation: CSARASGGQETQYF.

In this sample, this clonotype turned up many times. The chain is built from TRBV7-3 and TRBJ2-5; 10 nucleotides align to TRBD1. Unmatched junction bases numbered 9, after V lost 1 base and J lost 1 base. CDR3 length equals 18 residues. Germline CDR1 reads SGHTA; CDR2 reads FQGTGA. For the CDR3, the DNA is TGTGCCAGCAGCTTAAGGGCTGGACAGGGGGGTACCCAAGAGACCCAGTACTTC. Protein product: CASSLRAGQGGTQETQYF. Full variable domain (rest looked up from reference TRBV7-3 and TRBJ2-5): GAGVSQTPSNKVTEKGKYVELRCDPISGHTALYWYRQSLGQGPEFLIYFQGTGAADDSGLPNDRFFAVRPEGSVSTLKIQRTERGDSAVYLCASSLRAGQGGTQETQYFGPGTRLLVL.

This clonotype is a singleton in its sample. CDR3 sequence reads: CASSKDRDEETQYF. CDR3 sequence (DNA): TGTGCCAGCAGTAAGGACAGGGATGAAGAGACCCAGTACTTC. The J gene is TRBJ2-5, the V gene TRBV7-2; TRBD1 aligns across 8 bases. Unmatched junction bases numbered 6, after V lost 6 bases and J lost 3 bases. CDR1 is SGHTA, CDR2 FQGNSA, per germline. The CDR3 totals 14 residues.

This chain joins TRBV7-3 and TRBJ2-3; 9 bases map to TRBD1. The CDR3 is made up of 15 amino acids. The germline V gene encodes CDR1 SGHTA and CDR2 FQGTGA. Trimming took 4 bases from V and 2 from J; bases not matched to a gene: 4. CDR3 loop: CASSWGQGHTDTQYF. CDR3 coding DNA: TGTGCCAGCAGCTGGGGACAGGGTCACACAGATACGCAGTATTTT.

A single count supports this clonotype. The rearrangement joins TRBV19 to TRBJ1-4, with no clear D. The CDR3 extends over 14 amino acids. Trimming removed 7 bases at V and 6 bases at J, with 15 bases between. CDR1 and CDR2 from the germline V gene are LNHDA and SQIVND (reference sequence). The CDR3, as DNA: TGTGCCAGTAACAAGCGGGGAGGTGATGAAAAACTGTTTTTT. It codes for CASNKRGGDEKLFF.

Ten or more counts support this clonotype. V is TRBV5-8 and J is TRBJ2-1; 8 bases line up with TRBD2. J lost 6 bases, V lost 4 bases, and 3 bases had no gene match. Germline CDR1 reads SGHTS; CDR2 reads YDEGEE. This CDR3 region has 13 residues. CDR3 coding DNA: TGTGCCAGCAGCGACGGGACTAGCAATGAGCAGTTCTTC. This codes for CASSDGTSNEQFF.

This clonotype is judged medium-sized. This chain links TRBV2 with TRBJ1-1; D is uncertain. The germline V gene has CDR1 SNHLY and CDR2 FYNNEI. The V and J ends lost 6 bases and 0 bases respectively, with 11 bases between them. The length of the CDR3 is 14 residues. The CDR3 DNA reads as TGTGCCAGCAGGACTACAGTGATGAACACTGAAGCTTTCTTT. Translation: CASRTTVMNTEAFF.

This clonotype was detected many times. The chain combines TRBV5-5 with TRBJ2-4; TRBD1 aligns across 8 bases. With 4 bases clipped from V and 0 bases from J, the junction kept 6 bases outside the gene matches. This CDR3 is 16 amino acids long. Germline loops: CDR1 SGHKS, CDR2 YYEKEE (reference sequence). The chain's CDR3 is CASSRDRGTAKNIQYF. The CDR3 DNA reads TGTGCCAGCAGCCGTGACAGGGGCACAGCCAAAAACATTCAGTACTTC.

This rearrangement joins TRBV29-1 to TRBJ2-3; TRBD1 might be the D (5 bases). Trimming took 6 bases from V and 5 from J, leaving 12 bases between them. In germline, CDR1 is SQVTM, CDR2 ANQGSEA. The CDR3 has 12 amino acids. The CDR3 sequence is CSVTRGGDTQYF. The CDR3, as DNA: TGCAGCGTCACAAGGGGCGGAGATACGCAGTATTTT.

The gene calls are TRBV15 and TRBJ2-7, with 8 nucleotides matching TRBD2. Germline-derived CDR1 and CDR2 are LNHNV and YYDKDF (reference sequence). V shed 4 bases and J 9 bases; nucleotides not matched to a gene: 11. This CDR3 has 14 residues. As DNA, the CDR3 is TGTGCCACCAGCACCAGCGGGGGTACAGATACGCAGTACGTC. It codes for CATSTSGGTDTQYV.

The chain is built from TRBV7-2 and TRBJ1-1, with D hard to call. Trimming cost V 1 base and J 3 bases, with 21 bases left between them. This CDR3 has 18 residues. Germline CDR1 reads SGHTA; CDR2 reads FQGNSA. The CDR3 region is CASSLEGTINYGYTEAFF. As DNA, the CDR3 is TGTGCCAGCAGCTTAGAGGGAACGATTAACTATGGCTACACTGAAGCTTTCTTT. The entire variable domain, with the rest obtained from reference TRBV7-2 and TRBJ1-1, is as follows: GAGVSQSPSNKVTEKGKDVELRCDPISGHTALYWYRQSLGQGLEFLIYFQGNSAPDKSGLPSDRFSAERTGGSVSTLTIQRTQQEDSAVYLCASSLEGTINYGYTEAFFGQGTRLTVV.

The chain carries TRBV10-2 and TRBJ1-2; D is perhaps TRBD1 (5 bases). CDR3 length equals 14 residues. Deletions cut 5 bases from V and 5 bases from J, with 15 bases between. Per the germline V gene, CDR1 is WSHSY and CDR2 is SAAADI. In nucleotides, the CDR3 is TGCGCCAGCAGTCTCGGGGGAGCCTTTTATGGCTACACCTTC. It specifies CASSLGGAFYGYTF.

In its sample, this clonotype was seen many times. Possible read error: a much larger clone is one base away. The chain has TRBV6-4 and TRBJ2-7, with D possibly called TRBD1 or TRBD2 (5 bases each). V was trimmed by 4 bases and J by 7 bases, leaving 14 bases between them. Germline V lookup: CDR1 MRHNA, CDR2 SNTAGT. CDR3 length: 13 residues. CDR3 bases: TGTGCCAGCAGTGTGGGACCCGCAGGGGAGCAGTACTTC. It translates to CASSVGPAGEQYF.